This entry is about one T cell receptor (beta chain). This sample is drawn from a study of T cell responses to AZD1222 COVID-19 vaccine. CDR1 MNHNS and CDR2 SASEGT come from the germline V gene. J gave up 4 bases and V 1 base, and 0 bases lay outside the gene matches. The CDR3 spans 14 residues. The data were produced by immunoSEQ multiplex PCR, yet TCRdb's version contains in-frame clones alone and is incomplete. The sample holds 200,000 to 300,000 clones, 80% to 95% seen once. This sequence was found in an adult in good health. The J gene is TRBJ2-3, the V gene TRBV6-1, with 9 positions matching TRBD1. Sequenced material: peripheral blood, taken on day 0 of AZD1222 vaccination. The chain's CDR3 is CASSEGTGADTQYF. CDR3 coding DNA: TGTGCCAGCAGTGAAGGGACAGGGGCAGATACGCAGTATTTT.